These 5 T cell receptor beta chains were sequenced from one sample in a study of long-term antiretroviral therapy in people with HIV. Survey-level immunoSEQ v3.0 assays were run. The assay was immunoSEQ multiplex PCR, and TCRdb's table has in-frame clones only and misses some. The sample has about 36,000 clones, 75% to 85% seen once. The sample was unsorted PBMCs, taken 3.4 years after starting antiretroviral therapy. The receptors were sampled from a man aged 25 to 45 with HIV.

The chain uses TRBV11-1 and TRBJ2-5; tentatively, D is TRBD2 (6 bases). CDR1 and CDR2 (germline): SGHAT, FQDESV (reference sequence). CDR3 length equals 15 residues. Between the trimmed V and J ends, which lost 5 bases and 2 bases, there was a span of 15 bases. DNA of the CDR3: TGTGCCAGCAGCACCCTAGGTGCGGGACAAGAGACCCAGTACTTC. Translating it yields CASSTLGAGQETQYF.

The chain combines TRBV11-3 with TRBJ2-2, with 8 bases fitting TRBD1. The CDR3 is made up of 17 amino acids. With V trimmed by 1 base and J by 0 bases, 4 bases remained unmatched. Germline CDR1 is SGHNT and CDR2 is YENEEA. In DNA, the CDR3 is TGTGCCAGCAGCTTAGGGACAGGGCTTCCGAACACCGGGGAGCTGTTTTTT. This encodes CASSLGTGLPNTGELFF.

The chain couples TRBV28 to TRBJ1-2, with TRBD1 identical over 7 bases. V dropped 6 bases and J dropped 3; count of bases not matched to a gene: 16. CDR1 MDHEN and CDR2 SYDVKM come from the germline V gene. CDR3 length equals 17 residues. CDR3 region: CASRTAGGGEWDYGYTF. CDR3 nucleotides: TGTGCCAGCAGGACAGCAGGGGGTGGGGAGTGGGACTATGGCTACACCTTC.

The V and J genes are TRBV5-1 and TRBJ2-5; 9 bases fit TRBD1. Losses at the gene ends were 2 bases for V and 4 bases for J; bases not matched to a gene: 6. This CDR3 is 15 amino acids long. Germline CDR1 and CDR2: SGHRS and YFSETQ. CDR3 residues: CASSLTGTGSETQYF. The CDR3 DNA follows: TGCGCCAGCAGCTTAACCGGGACAGGGTCAGAGACCCAGTACTTC.

The chain has TRBV6-9 and TRBJ2-1; the D gene is possibly TRBD1 (6 bases). The germline gives CDR1 MNHGY, CDR2 SVAAGI. CDR3 size: 15 residues. Trimming shortened V by 6 bases and J by 5 bases, and 17 bases separated the two germline ends. The CDR3 here is CASSPRQAEHNEQFF. The CDR3 coding sequence is TGTGCCAGCAGCCCAAGACAGGCAGAACACAATGAGCAGTTCTTC.